The rows below give T cell receptor beta chains drawn from one sample of a study of post-analysis software for immune sequencing data. TCRdb used MiXCR to reprocess the PCR reads, holding one entry per CDR3 protein. This sample has over 700,000 distinct CDR3 sequences, with about 27% found just once. Sequences were obtained from blood. These receptors were taken from a girl aged 5-17 years with multiple sclerosis. Each CDR3 is given with its conserved first and last residue. A D gene is named only where the DNA matches it firmly. Size values are once, few and many counts, or a class for expanded clones, and some rows have none.

>-|TRBV20-1|few|TRBJ2-3
TGCAGCACGGACTGGCGGAGCACAGATACGCAGTATTTT
CSTDWRSTDTQYF
>-|TRBV20-1|-|TRBJ2-7
TGCAGTGCCCCAGGAGGGACCCGCTACGAGCAGTACTTC
CSAPGGTRYEQYF
>TRBD1|TRBV12-3/TRBV12-4|once|TRBJ2-5
TGTGCCAGCAGTTTAGGGACAGGGTTTTTGCCAGGGACCCAGTACTTC
CASSLGTGFLPGTQYF
>-|TRBV29-1|-|TRBJ1-2
TGCAGCGCCACCTTTCCATCGACGGAGGACTATGGCTACACCTTC
CSATFPSTEDYGYTF
>-|TRBV20-1|-|TRBJ2-1
TGCAGTACTAGAGATGCCCTCCACGGAAGGTATGAGCAGTTCTTC
CSTRDALHGRYEQFF
>-|TRBV7-9|-|TRBJ2-5
TGTGCCAGCAGCTTAGGACTGGTGGAGACCCAGTACTTC
CASSLGLVETQYF
>-|TRBV7-9|-|TRBJ2-3
TGTGCCAGCAGCATCCCTAGGTCGGATACGCAGTATTTT
CASSIPRSDTQYF
>-|TRBV20-1|-|TRBJ2-3
TGCAGTGCTGGGGGACTTAGCACAGATACGCAGTATTTT
CSAGGLSTDTQYF
>TRBD1|TRBV5-1|once|TRBJ1-1
TGCGCCAGCAGCTTCAGGGGGCAGTACACTGAAGCTTTCTTT
CASSFRGQYTEAFF
>TRBD2|TRBV2|few|TRBJ2-1
TGTGCCAGCAAGGGTCCCTCCGGCGGGAGGGCTTCGGACAATGAGCAGTTCTTC
CASKGPSGGRASDNEQFF
>-|TRBV29-1|few|TRBJ2-1
TGCAGCGTTAGACGCAACCTACGTAATGAGCAGTTCTTC
CSVRRNLRNEQFF
>-|TRBV6-5|-|TRBJ2-5
TGTGCCAGCAGATATCGGACGGGCCAAGAGACCCAGTACTTC
CASRYRTGQETQYF
>TRBD1|TRBV29-1|-|TRBJ2-7
TGCAGCGTTCTCCGGCAGGGGGTTAACGAGCAGTACTTC
CSVLRQGVNEQYF
>-|TRBV20-1|few|TRBJ2-3
TGCAGTGCTAGGGCGGGGGCAAGCACAGATACGCAGTATTTT
CSARAGASTDTQYF
>-|TRBV4-3|few|TRBJ2-1
TGCGCCAGCAGCCAAGATCGGGGGGCGGGTAGTGAGCAGTTCTTC
CASSQDRGAGSEQFF
>-|TRBV29-1|-|TRBJ2-2
TGCAGCGTCCCCGGGAGCGGGGAGCTGTTTTTT
CSVPGSGELFF
>-|TRBV29-1|few|TRBJ2-1
TGCAGCCTCGAACGGATTAATGAGCAGTTCTTC
CSLERINEQFF
>-|TRBV12-3/TRBV12-4|few|TRBJ2-1
TGTGCCAGCACCCCACGGGCAGGGGTGGCCTACAATGAGCAGTTCTTC
CASTPRAGVAYNEQFF
>-|TRBV28|-|TRBJ2-1
TGTGCCAGCAGTTTATCGGTAGATTTGTACAATGAGCAGTTCTTC
CASSLSVDLYNEQFF
>-|TRBV5-1|-|TRBJ2-6
TGCGCCAGCAGCTTGGCCAGGGCGATCTCTGGGGCCAACGTCCTGACTTTC
CASSLARAISGANVLTF
>-|TRBV25-1|once|TRBJ2-5
TGTGCCAGCAGTGAATACTCACAGGTCCAAGAGACCCAGTACTTC
CASSEYSQVQETQYF
>-|TRBV7-9|few|TRBJ2-5
TGTGCCAGCAGCTTAGGGCAGGGGAAGGGGACCCAGTACTTC
CASSLGQGKGTQYF
>TRBD2|TRBV7-2|once|TRBJ2-3
TGTGCCAGCAGCTTGAACGGGGGGAAAACAGATACGCAGTATTTT
CASSLNGGKTDTQYF
>-|TRBV3-1|-|TRBJ1-5
TGTGCCAGCAGCCTAGGACAGTATAGCAATCAGCCCCAGCATTTT
CASSLGQYSNQPQHF
>-|TRBV6-5|-|TRBJ2-5
TGTGCCAGCAGTTACGGGGCGACAGAGACCCAGTACTTC
CASSYGATETQYF
>TRBD2|TRBV5-1|few|TRBJ2-5
TGCGCCAGCAGAGCGGGACTAGCGGACTCCAATGAGCAGTACTTC
CASRAGLADSNEQYF
>-|TRBV5-1|-|TRBJ2-3
TGCGCCAGCAGCTTGGGGAGTGAGGCAGATACGCAGTATTTT
CASSLGSEADTQYF
>-|TRBV4-3|-|TRBJ1-2
TGCGCCAGCAGCCTGCACTCCCTGCACACCTTC
CASSLHSLHTF
>-|TRBV28|few|TRBJ1-2
TGTGCCAGCAGCCCGCTGGGAAGAGAGGGCTACACCTTC
CASSPLGREGYTF
>-|TRBV9|-|TRBJ2-3
TGTGCCAGCAGCGCCCAGGTGACAGATACGCAGTATTTT
CASSAQVTDTQYF
>TRBD1|TRBV10-1|few|TRBJ2-4
TGCGCCAGCAGTGAATTACCGGGACAGGGTCCAATGGCCAAAAACATTCAGTACTTC
CASSELPGQGPMAKNIQYF
>TRBD2|TRBV5-6|-|TRBJ2-5
TGTGCCAGCAGCTCTGTCAAAGAGGGCCTGACGGGGGGGAAAAAGACCCAGTACTTC
CASSSVKEGLTGGKKTQYF